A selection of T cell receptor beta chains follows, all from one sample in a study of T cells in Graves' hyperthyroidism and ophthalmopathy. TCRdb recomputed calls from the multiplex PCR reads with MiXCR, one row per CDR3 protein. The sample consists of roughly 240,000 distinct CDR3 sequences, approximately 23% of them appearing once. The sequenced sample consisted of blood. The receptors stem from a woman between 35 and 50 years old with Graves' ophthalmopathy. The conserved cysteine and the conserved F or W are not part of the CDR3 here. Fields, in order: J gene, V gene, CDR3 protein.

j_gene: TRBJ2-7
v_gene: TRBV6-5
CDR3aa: ASSSQGGPYEQY

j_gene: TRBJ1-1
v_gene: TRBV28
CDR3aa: ASSLGRGMGTEAF

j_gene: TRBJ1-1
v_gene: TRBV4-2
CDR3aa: ASSPTGSYMNTEAF

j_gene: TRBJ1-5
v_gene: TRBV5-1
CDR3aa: ASRTDSNQPQH

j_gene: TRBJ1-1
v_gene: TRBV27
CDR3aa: ASSLMGGGTEAF

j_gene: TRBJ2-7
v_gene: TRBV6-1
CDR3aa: ASSAAPWTEYEQY

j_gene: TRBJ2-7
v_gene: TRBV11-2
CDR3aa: ASSFPGTWEQY

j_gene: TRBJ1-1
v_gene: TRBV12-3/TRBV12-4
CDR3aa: ASSLKGTEAF

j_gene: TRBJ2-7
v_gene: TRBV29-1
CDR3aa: SVGLAGGKNEQY

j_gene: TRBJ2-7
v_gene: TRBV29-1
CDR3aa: SVVVWGNEQY

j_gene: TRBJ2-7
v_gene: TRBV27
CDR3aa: ASSYKSGPGGNYEQY

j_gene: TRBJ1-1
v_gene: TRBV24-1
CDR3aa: ATSDSSVAF

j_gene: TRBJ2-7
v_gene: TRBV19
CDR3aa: ASSIDRGDRTYEQY

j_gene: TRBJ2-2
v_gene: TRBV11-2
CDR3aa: ASSLESSGGTGELF

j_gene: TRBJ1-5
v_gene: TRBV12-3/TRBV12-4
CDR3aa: ATSWGPNQPQH

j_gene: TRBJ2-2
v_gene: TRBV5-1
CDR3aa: ASSIGYFANTGELF

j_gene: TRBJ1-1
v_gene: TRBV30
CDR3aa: AWRDGENTEAF

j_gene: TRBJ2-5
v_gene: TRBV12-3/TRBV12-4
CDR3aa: ASSSINEETQY

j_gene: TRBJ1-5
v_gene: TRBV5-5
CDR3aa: ASRDTGGIYQPQH

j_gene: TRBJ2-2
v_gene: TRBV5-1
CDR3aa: ASSHRGLYRTGELF

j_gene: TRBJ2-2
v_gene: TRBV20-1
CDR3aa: SAQRAVNTGELF

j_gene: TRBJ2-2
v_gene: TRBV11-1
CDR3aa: ASSLQGGSIAGELF

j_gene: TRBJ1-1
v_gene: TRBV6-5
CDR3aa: ASSYAVDEAF

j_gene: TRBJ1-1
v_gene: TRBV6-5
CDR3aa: ASSLRDTRTGTEAF

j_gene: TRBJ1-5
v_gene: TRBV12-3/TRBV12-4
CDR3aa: ASSWNRGHQPQH

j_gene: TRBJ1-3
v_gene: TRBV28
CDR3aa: ASLEVTSGNTIY

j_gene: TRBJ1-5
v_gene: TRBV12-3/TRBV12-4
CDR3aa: ASSWGQSYSNQPQH

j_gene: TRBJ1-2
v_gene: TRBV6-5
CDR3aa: ASSYTAGSGYT

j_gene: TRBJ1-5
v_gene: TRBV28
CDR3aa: ASSRLPDTSGNQPQH

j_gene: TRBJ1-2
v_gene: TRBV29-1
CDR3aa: SVPTEGVPPYGYT

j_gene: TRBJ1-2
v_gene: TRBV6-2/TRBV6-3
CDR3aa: ASSRSRAGAHGYT

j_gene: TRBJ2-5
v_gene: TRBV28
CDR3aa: ASSPPQGEETQY

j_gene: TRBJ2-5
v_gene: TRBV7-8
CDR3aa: ASSLQGEGQETQY

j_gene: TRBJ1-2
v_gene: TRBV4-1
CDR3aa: ASSHAGGELSGYT

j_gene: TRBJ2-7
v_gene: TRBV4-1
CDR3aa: ASSPLIRGETYEQY

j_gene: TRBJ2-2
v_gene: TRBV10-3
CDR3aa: AISEAFTGELF

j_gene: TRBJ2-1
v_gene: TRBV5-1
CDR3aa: ASSLVSGQGYNEQF

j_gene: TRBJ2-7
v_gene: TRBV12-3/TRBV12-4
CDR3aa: ASSLEWVPGEQY

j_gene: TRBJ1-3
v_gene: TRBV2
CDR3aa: ASRRGVSQAGNTIY

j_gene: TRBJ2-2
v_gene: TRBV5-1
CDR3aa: ASSSTSSGELF

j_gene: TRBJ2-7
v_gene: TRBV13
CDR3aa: ASSAGTGWDEQY

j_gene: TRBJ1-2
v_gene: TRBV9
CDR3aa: ASSPRGGGGNYGYT

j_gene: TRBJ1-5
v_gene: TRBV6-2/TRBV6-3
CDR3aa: ASSYSPWGGNQPQH

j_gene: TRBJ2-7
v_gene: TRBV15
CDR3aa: ATRGQGYEQY

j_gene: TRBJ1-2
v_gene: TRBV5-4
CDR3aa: ASSPGEANYGYT

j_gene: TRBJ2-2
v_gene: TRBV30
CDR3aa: AWSVDSVNTGELF

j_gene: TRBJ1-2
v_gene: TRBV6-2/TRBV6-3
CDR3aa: ASSYSFSGSQGAHGYT

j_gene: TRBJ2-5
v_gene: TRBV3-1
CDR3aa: ASSQEAATQETQY

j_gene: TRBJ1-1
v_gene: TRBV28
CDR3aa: ASSTGGPFWAEAF

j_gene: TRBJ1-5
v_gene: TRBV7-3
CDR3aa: ASSPRRPGQVNQPQH

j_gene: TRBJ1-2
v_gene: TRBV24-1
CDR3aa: ATSDVSSYT

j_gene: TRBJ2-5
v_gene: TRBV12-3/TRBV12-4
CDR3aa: ASTLAGGETQY

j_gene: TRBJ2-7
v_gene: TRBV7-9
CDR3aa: ASSPSRTVSYEQY

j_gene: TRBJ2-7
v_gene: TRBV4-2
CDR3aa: ASSQLGEQY

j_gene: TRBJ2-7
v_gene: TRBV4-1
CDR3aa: ASSPIGLAGGPWEQY

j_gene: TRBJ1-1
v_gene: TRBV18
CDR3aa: ASSRDRLSEAF

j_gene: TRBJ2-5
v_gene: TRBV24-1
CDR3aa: ATSDSRQGKETQY

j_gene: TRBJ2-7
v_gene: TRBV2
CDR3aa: ASSMGTSPTYEQY

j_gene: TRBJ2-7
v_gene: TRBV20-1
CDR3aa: SAYNLRTSGGIYEQY